This T cell receptor (beta chain) was recovered during a study of T cell changes during pregnancy in multiple sclerosis. Germline CDR1 is LNHDA and CDR2 is SQIVND (reference sequence). The CDR3 runs to 14 residues. The V end was cut by 3 bases, the J end by 7 bases, with 13 bases between. Clones were sequenced by immunoSEQ multiplex PCR, and TCRdb holds only the in-frame ones, with some missing. The sample yields tens of thousands of clones, around nine tenths seen once. This clonotype was obtained from a female donor with multiple sclerosis, enrolled in a pregnancy study. This chain uses TRBV19 with TRBJ1-3, with D perhaps TRBD1 (6 bases). The material was CD4+ T cells from peripheral blood mononuclear cells, obtained after pregnancy. The CDR3 region is CASSIQGTFNTIYF. The DNA for the CDR3 is TGTGCCAGTAGTATCCAGGGGACGTTCAACACCATATATTTT.